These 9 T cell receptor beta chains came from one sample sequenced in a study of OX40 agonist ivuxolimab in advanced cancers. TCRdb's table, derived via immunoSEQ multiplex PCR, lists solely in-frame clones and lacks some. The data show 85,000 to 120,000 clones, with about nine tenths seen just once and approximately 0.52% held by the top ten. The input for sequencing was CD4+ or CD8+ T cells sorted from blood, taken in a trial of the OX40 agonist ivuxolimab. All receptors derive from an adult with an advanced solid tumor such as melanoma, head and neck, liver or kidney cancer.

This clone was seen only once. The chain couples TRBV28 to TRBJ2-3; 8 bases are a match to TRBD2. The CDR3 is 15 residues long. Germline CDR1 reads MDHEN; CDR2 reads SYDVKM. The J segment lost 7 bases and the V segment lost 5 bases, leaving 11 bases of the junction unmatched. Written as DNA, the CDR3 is TGTGCCAGCAGTGCCCCGGGGGGCGGGGGGCATACGCAGTATTTT. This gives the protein CASSAPGGGGHTQYF.

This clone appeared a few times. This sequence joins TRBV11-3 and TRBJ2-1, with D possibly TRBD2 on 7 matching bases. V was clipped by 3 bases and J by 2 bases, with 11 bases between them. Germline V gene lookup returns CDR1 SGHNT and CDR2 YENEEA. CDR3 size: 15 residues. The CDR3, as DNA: TGTGCCAGCAGCTTGGGAGGGGGAGCCTACAATGAGCAGTTCTTC. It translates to CASSLGGGAYNEQFF. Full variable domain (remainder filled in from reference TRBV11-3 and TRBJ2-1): EAGVVQSPRYKIIEKKQPVAFWCNPISGHNTLYWYLQNLGQGPELLIRYENEEAVDDSQLPKDRFSAERLKGVDSTLKIQPAELGDSAVYLCASSLGGGAYNEQFFGPGTRLTVL.

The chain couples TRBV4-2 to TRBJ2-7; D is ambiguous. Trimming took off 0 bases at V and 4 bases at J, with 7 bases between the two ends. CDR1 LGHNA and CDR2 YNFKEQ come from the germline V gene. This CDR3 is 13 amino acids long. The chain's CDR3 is CASSQDPEYEQYF. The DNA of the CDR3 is TGTGCCAGCAGCCAAGATCCAGAATACGAGCAGTACTTC.

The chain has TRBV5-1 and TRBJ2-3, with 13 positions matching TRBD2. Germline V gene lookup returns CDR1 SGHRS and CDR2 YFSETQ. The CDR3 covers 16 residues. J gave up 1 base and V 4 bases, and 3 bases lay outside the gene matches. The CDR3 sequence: CASSNGLAGGTDTQYF. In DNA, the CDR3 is TGCGCCAGCAGCAACGGACTAGCGGGGGGCACAGATACGCAGTATTTT.

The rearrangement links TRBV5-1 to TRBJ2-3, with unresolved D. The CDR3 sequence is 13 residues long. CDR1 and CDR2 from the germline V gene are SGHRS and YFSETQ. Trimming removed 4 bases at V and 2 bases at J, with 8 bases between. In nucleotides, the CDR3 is TGCGCCAGCAGCGTGAGGAACACAGATACGCAGTATTTT. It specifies CASSVRNTDTQYF.

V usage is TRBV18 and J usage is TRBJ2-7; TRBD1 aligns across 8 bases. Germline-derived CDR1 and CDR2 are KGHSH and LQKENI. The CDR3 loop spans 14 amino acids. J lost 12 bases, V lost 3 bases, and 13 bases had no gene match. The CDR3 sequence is CASSPGTGPPLPYF. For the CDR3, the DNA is TGTGCCAGCTCACCTGGGACAGGCCCCCCATTACCGTACTTC.

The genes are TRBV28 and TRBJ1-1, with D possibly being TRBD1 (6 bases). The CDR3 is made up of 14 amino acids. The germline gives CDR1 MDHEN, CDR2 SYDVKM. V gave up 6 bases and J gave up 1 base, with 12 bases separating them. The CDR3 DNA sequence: TGTGCCAGCAGCCCGTCGGACAGGAACACTGAAGCTTTCTTT. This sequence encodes CASSPSDRNTEAFF.

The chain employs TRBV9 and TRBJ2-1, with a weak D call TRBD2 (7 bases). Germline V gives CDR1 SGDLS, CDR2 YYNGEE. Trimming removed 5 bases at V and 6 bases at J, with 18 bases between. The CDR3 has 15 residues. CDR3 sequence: CASRPGLGRGNEQFF. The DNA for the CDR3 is TGTGCCAGCAGACCCGGACTAGGCAGGGGCAATGAGCAGTTCTTC.

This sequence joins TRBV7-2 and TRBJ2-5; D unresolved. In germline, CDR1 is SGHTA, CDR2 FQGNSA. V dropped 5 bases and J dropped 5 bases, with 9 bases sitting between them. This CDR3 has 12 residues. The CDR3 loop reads CASSALGETQYF. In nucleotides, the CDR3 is TGTGCCAGCAGCGCCCTGGGGGAGACCCAGTACTTC. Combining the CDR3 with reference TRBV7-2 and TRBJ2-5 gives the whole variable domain GAGVSQSPSNKVTEKGKDVELRCDPISGHTALYWYRQSLGQGLEFLIYFQGNSAPDKSGLPSDRFSAERTGGSVSTLTIQRTQQEDSAVYLCASSALGETQYFGPGTRLLVL.